This T cell receptor (beta chain) stems from a study of blood T cell repertoires in COVID-19. Study-wide context: Acute-phase and convalescent COVID-19 samples originated in the United States, Italy and Spain.

V dropped 5 bases and J dropped 8 bases, with 16 bases sitting between them. CDR1 is LNHDA, CDR2 SQIVND, per germline (reference sequence). This CDR3 is 14 amino acids long. Authors' analysis steps: Scientists estimated how many nucleated cells there were by amplifying reference gene primers. TCRdb's table, derived via immunoSEQ multiplex PCR, lists solely in-frame clones and lacks some. That table supplies the V and J calls and clone size; D and trimming were determined from the DNA. Of some 27,000 clones listed, approximately 76% are singletons. The sample was peripheral blood. The chain employs TRBV19 and TRBJ2-1, with D tentatively TRBD2 (6 bases). This receptor was identified in a man aged 65 to 79 with acute or convalescent COVID-19. This CDR3 reads CASSGSGVGYEQFF. The DNA for the CDR3 is TGTGCCAGTAGTGGGTCGGGGGTCGGTTATGAGCAGTTCTTC.